What follows are 20 T cell receptor beta chains derived from one specimen sequenced in a study of blood T cell repertoires in COVID-19. Data came from immunoSEQ multiplex PCR; TCRdb stores just in-frame clones and leaves some out. The table includes about 270,000 clones, about 85% detected once. The sequenced sample was PBMCs or T cells enriched from blood (not recorded which). The receptors stem from a woman in her fifties or sixties who had recovered from COVID-19.

V usage is TRBV18 and J usage is TRBJ2-4; D unresolved. The CDR3 extends over 15 amino acids. Trimming cost V 3 bases and J 0 bases, with 9 bases left between them. Germline V gene sequence: CDR1 KGHSH, CDR2 LQKENI. CDR3 sequence: CASSPETQAKNIQYF. CDR3 in DNA: TGTGCCAGCTCACCGGAGACCCAAGCCAAAAACATTCAGTACTTC.

J is TRBJ1-2 and V is TRBV28, with 7 positions matching TRBD1. Germline assignment: CDR1 MDHEN and CDR2 SYDVKM. The CDR3 is 14 residues long. With 5 bases clipped from V and 5 bases from J, the junction kept 8 bases outside the gene matches. The CDR3 loop is CASSDRTGTYGYTF. The CDR3, as DNA: TGTGCCAGCAGTGACCGGACAGGCACTTATGGCTACACCTTC.

This clone was found once. This rearrangement joins TRBV5-8 to TRBJ2-3, with 8 nucleotides matching TRBD1. Germline V gene data show CDR1 as SGHTS and CDR2 as YDEGEE. The CDR3 has 16 amino acids. The trim removed 4 bases at V and 3 bases at J, leaving 10 bases unmatched. CDR3 sequence: CASSPRTGQGTDTQYF. The CDR3 nucleotides read TGTGCCAGCAGCCCCCGGACAGGGCAGGGTACAGATACGCAGTATTTT.

There are a few counts of this clone. J is TRBJ2-1 and V is TRBV7-2; no definite D call. V lost 5 bases and J 6 bases, leaving 17 bases between the germline ends. The CDR3 is 15 residues long. Germline lookup yields CDR1 SGHTA and CDR2 FQGNSA. CDR3 bases: TGTGCCAGCAGCCAACCTCGAGTTCGGGTCAATGAGCAGTTCTTC. This gives the protein CASSQPRVRVNEQFF.

The rearrangement links TRBV7-2 to TRBJ2-3; the match to TRBD2 covers 9 bases. The germline CDR1 and CDR2 sequences are SGHTA and FQGNSA. The V segment lost 2 bases and the J segment 3 bases; nucleotides outside the gene matches: 9. The CDR3 length is 17 residues. Here the CDR3 reads CASSLKRGEVATDTQYF. The CDR3 region has the DNA TGTGCCAGCAGCTTAAAGCGGGGGGAAGTAGCAACAGATACGCAGTATTTT. Using reference TRBV7-2 and TRBJ2-3 for the parts outside the CDR3, the full variable domain is GAGVSQSPSNKVTEKGKDVELRCDPISGHTALYWYRQSLGQGLEFLIYFQGNSAPDKSGLPSDRFSAERTGGSVSTLTIQRTQQEDSAVYLCASSLKRGEVATDTQYFGPGTRLTVL.

The rearrangement uses TRBV5-1 and TRBJ2-7, with D perhaps TRBD2 (6 bases). The CDR3 sequence is 13 residues long. V was cut by 5 bases and J by 7 bases, with 16 bases left in between. CDR1 and CDR2 (germline): SGHRS, YFSETQ. The CDR3 sequence is CASSSGFFEEQYF. For the CDR3, the DNA is TGCGCCAGCAGTAGCGGATTCTTCGAAGAGCAGTACTTC.

The rearrangement joins TRBV30 to TRBJ2-1; 7 positions agree with TRBD2. The germline gives CDR1 GTSNPN, CDR2 SVGIG (reference sequence). Trimming at V came to 8 bases and at J to 2 bases, leaving 9 bases not matched to a gene. CDR3 length: 14 residues. The CDR3 bases are TGTGCCGGAAGCCGGCGGGGGACCTACAATGAGCAGTTCTTC. It encodes CAGSRRGTYNEQFF.

The genes are TRBV3-1 (or the pseudogene TRBV3-2) and TRBJ1-3; D perhaps matches TRBD1 (5 bases). V lost 1 base, J lost 0 bases, and 10 bases lay in between. Germline V gene data show CDR1 as LGHDT and CDR2 as YNNKEL (reference sequence). The CDR3 extends over 16 amino acids. CDR3 sequence (DNA): TGTGCCAGCAGCCAAGTCCACACAGGCTCTGGAAACACCATATATTTT. This encodes CASSQVHTGSGNTIYF.

The chain joins TRBV30 to TRBJ2-5; 9 bases line up with TRBD1. The CDR3 totals 14 residues. Trimming cost V 3 bases and J 6 bases; bases outside gene matches: 8. Germline V gene sequence: CDR1 GTSNPN, CDR2 SVGIG (reference sequence). The CDR3 DNA follows: TGTGCCTGGAGCTACGGGACAGGGACCAAGACCCAGTACTTC. Protein: CAWSYGTGTKTQYF.

The chain combines TRBV28 with TRBJ2-1; 7 bases fit TRBD2. CDR1 is MDHEN and CDR2 is SYDVKM in the germline V gene. Trimming cost V 5 bases and J 5 bases; bases outside gene matches: 6. CDR3 length: 14 residues. The CDR3 loop is CASSSGKSHNEQFF. The CDR3 coding sequence is TGTGCCAGCAGTAGCGGGAAATCCCACAATGAGCAGTTCTTC.

The CDR3 sequence: CASSINPRSYQPQHF. The CDR3 DNA reads TGTGCCAGTAGTATTAACCCGAGGAGTTATCAGCCCCAGCATTTT. The chain couples TRBV19 to TRBJ1-5; D is ambiguous. This CDR3 region has 15 residues. The V end lost 3 bases, the J end lost 5 bases, and 14 bases lay between the germline ends. CDR1 is LNHDA, CDR2 SQIVND, per germline (reference sequence).

The chain carries TRBV18 and TRBJ1-4; D unclear. Per the germline V gene, CDR1 is KGHSH and CDR2 is LQKENI. Trimming pared 2 bases from V and 0 bases from J, leaving 7 bases between. The CDR3 runs 15 residues. The CDR3 bases are TGTGCCAGCTCACCAAGCATTGCAACTAATGAAAAACTGTTTTTT. This sequence encodes CASSPSIATNEKLFF.

This clone was found once. V is TRBV3-1 (or the pseudogene TRBV3-2) and J is TRBJ1-1; 8 bases line up with TRBD1. Germline V gene data show CDR1 as LGHDT and CDR2 as YNNKEL (reference sequence). There are 14 residues in the CDR3. J lost 7 bases, V lost 4 bases, and 8 bases had no gene match. Here the CDR3 reads CASSPRGQGIEAFF. The CDR3 DNA follows: TGTGCCAGCAGCCCCAGGGGGCAGGGAATTGAAGCTTTCTTT.

This clone showed up just a few times. This chain joins TRBV25-1 and TRBJ1-1, with TRBD1 matching over 7 bases. V lost 3 bases, J lost 3 bases, and 7 bases stayed unmatched. The CDR3 is made up of 15 amino acids. Germline V gene data show CDR1 as MGHDK and CDR2 as SYGVNS. Here the CDR3 reads CASSDSEGAYTEAFF. CDR3 bases: TGTGCCAGCAGTGATTCAGAGGGGGCGTACACTGAAGCTTTCTTT.

This clone was picked up a small number of times. The chain joins TRBV3-1 (or the pseudogene TRBV3-2) to TRBJ2-7, with a possible D match to TRBD2 (6 bases). Trimming removed 4 bases at V and 1 base at J, with 14 bases between. The CDR3 loop spans 15 amino acids. Looked up from germline, CDR1 is LGHDT and CDR2 is YNNKEL (reference sequence). CDR3 region: CASSRALAQSYEQYF. The DNA of the CDR3 is TGTGCCAGCAGCCGTGCACTAGCCCAGTCCTACGAGCAGTACTTC.

The chain combines TRBV24-1 with TRBJ2-1; possible D gene TRBD1, 6 bases. Germline V gene sequence: CDR1 KGHDR, CDR2 SFDVKD. This CDR3 region has 13 residues. The V gene lost 4 bases and the J gene lost 4 bases, with 7 bases spanning the gap. The CDR3 DNA sequence: TGTGCCACCAGTGACGACAGGTACAATGAGCAGTTCTTC. This codes for CATSDDRYNEQFF.

The chain is built from TRBV3-1 (or the pseudogene TRBV3-2) and TRBJ2-3, with 10 nucleotides matching TRBD2. CDR3 size: 18 residues. Germline V lookup: CDR1 LGHDT, CDR2 YNNKEL (reference sequence). Losses at the gene ends were 1 base for V and 5 bases for J; bases not matched to a gene: 12. CDR3 loop: CASSQAPLLAGLEDTQYF. The CDR3 DNA sequence: TGTGCCAGCAGCCAAGCGCCTTTACTAGCGGGACTTGAAGATACGCAGTATTTT.

This chain uses TRBV7-2 with TRBJ1-1; D possibly corresponds to TRBD1 (5 bases). Per the germline V gene, CDR1 is SGHTA and CDR2 is FQGNSA. Deletions cut 0 bases from V and 0 bases from J, with 8 bases between. This CDR3 spans 15 amino acids. The CDR3 DNA sequence: TGTGCCAGCAGCTTAGCCTCGGGGGTGAACACTGAAGCTTTCTTT. Protein sequence: CASSLASGVNTEAFF.

This clone is a singleton in its sample. The chain uses TRBV7-9 and TRBJ1-4; D perhaps matches TRBD1 (6 bases). The CDR3 totals 14 residues. V dropped 5 bases and J dropped 8 bases, with 15 bases sitting between them. Germline V gene lookup returns CDR1 SEHNR and CDR2 FQNEAQ (reference sequence). This chain's CDR3 is CASSLSGDEEKLFF. CDR3 in DNA: TGTGCCAGCAGCCTCTCAGGGGACGAAGAAAAACTGTTTTTT.

The J gene is TRBJ1-4, the V gene TRBV18; 7 nucleotides align to TRBD1. The ends lost 4 bases at V and 7 bases at J; junction bases unmatched: 6. CDR3 length: 14 residues. The germline gives CDR1 KGHSH, CDR2 LQKENI. This CDR3 reads CASSRTGVSEKLFF. The CDR3 DNA follows: TGTGCCAGCTCACGAACAGGGGTCTCTGAAAAACTGTTTTTT.